This T cell receptor (beta chain) was sequenced for a study of control samples from healthy donors and cancer patients (dated by TCRdb to the early 2020s). Concerning this clone itself: The antigen it recognizes is unknown. Base qualities are not recorded, but no much larger clone differs from it by a single base.

The protocol used for the library was the immunoSEQ multiplex PCR assay. TCRdb re-hosts the immuneACCESS table, in-frame sequences only. Its copies lack some clones; in the studies checked, an unresolved V gene accounts for under half of them, and the cause for the rest is not known. The sample has under 150,000 clones on record, approximately 94% of them singletons. The top ten constitute over 1.5% of the sample. Via the germline V gene (reference sequence), CDR1 is LNHDA and CDR2 SQIVND. V lost 5 bases and J lost 2 bases, and the count of bases not matched to a germline gene is 9. There are 15 amino acids in the CDR3, from cysteine to phenylalanine inclusive. The DNA shown is the 45-base CDR3, in frame from base 1.

Sequenced sample: PBMCs. This clonotype was sampled from a man aged 50 to 60 with head and neck cancer. The chain uses TRBV19 and TRBJ2-7; 7 junctional bases match TRBD1. The CDR3 reads CASSSPGQMTYEQYF. The nucleotide sequence is TGTGCCAGTAGTTCCCCGGGACAGATGACCTACGAGCAGTACTTC. Supplemented by the reference TRBV19 and TRBJ2-7 proteins around the CDR3, the complete variable domain is DGGITQSPKYLFRKEGQNVTLSCEQNLNHDAMYWYRQDPGQGLRLIYYSQIVNDFQKGDIAEGYSVSREKKESFPLTVTSAQKNPTAFYLCASSSPGQMTYEQYFGPGTRLTVT.